The rows below give T cell receptor beta chains drawn from one sample of a study of T cell responses to AZD1222 COVID-19 vaccine. Generated by immunoSEQ multiplex PCR, the TCRdb table keeps only in-frame clones and is missing some. The table has about 59,000 clones, about 88% seen once; the top ten hold approximately 6.1%. This material consisted of peripheral blood, taken 28 days after the second AZD1222 dose. The receptors were gathered from an adult who received the AZD1222 COVID-19 vaccine. CDR3s include the opening cysteine and the closing phenylalanine or tryptophan. D genes are given only for firm matches. Part of the rows lack a size; the others show once, few, many or a class for expanded clones.

d_call j_call v_call clone_size cdr3_aa cdr3_nt
. TRBJ2-5 TRBV7-7 once CASSPAGGGTETQYF TGTGCTAGCAGCCCGGCTGGTGGGGGGACGGAGACCCAGTACTTC
. TRBJ2-7 TRBV15 . CATSRDREAAYF TGTGCCACCAGCAGAGACAGGGAGGCCGCGTACTTC
. TRBJ1-2 TRBV9 . CASSMGVFSNYGYTF TGTGCCAGCAGCATGGGGGTATTTTCCAACTATGGCTACACCTTC
. TRBJ1-5 TRBV12-3/TRBV12-4 few CASSARGNQPQHF TGTGCCAGCAGCGCGAGGGGCAATCAGCCCCAGCATTTT
. TRBJ2-2 TRBV19 . CATPTGLNTGELFF TGTGCCACTCCCACCGGGCTGAACACCGGGGAGCTGTTTTTT
. TRBJ2-7 TRBV6-5 . CASSAIGTYEQYF TGTGCCAGCAGCGCGATAGGGACATACGAGCAGTACTTC
. TRBJ2-3 TRBV21-1 . CASSPRLANTQYF TGTGCCAGCAGCCCCAGACTAGCGAATACGCAGTATTTT
. TRBJ2-1 TRBV6-5 once CASSYSSTEFYNEQFF TGTGCCAGCAGTTACTCTAGCACCGAATTCTACAATGAGCAGTTCTTC
. TRBJ2-1 TRBV10-3 few CAISGKPGLLDNEQFF TGTGCCATCAGTGGCAAACCGGGACTCCTCGACAATGAGCAGTTCTTC
. TRBJ2-2 TRBV9 once CASSVGRTGKLFF TGTGCCAGCAGCGTAGGTAGGACTGGGAAGCTGTTTTTT